The rows below give T cell receptor beta chains drawn from one sample of a study of CXCR3-negative and CXCR3-positive naive CD8 T cells. TCRdb reprocessed the 5' RACE reads and reports one entry per CDR3 protein, with no DNA. The table lists 41,000 or so distinct CDR3 sequences. The specimen was naive CXCR3- CD8+ T cells from blood. The receptors derive from a human donor in good health. Some clones in this sample may be carry-over from other donors' samples. Each CDR3 is given with its conserved first and last residue. Size is stated for part of the rows, as once, few or many counts, or as a class when the clone is expanded.

CDR3aa: CSVIYTAGGELFF
abundance: NA
j_gene: TRBJ2-2
v_gene: TRBV29-1

CDR3aa: CAIDTRNGELFF
abundance: NA
j_gene: TRBJ2-2
v_gene: TRBV2

CDR3aa: CASSPDSGGTDTQYF
abundance: NA
j_gene: TRBJ2-3
v_gene: TRBV4-3

CDR3aa: CASSEQAGGTYEQYF
abundance: NA
j_gene: TRBJ2-7
v_gene: TRBV6-1

CDR3aa: CASSARPLDTEAFF
abundance: NA
j_gene: TRBJ1-1
v_gene: TRBV7-3

CDR3aa: CASGWGTGLSEKLFF
abundance: NA
j_gene: TRBJ1-4
v_gene: TRBV12-5

CDR3aa: CASSSYRGKETQYF
abundance: medium-sized
j_gene: TRBJ2-5
v_gene: TRBV7-2

CDR3aa: CASSDRVNYGYTF
abundance: NA
j_gene: TRBJ1-2
v_gene: TRBV25-1

CDR3aa: CASSPGDSSYEQYF
abundance: NA
j_gene: TRBJ2-7
v_gene: TRBV6-2/TRBV6-3

CDR3aa: CSASGSYEQYF
abundance: NA
j_gene: TRBJ2-7
v_gene: TRBV29-1

CDR3aa: CSASVAGAYEQYF
abundance: NA
j_gene: TRBJ2-7
v_gene: TRBV20-1

CDR3aa: CASSLVGGGSPLHF
abundance: NA
j_gene: TRBJ1-6
v_gene: TRBV11-2

CDR3aa: CASSPGGGLAPYNEQFF
abundance: NA
j_gene: TRBJ2-1
v_gene: TRBV9

CDR3aa: CASSFEGQGAYEQYF
abundance: NA
j_gene: TRBJ2-7
v_gene: TRBV27

CDR3aa: CSVEDNETSDETQYF
abundance: NA
j_gene: TRBJ2-5
v_gene: TRBV29-1

CDR3aa: CASRPTGDTEAFF
abundance: NA
j_gene: TRBJ1-1
v_gene: TRBV27

CDR3aa: CASSSTGYATNEKLFF
abundance: NA
j_gene: TRBJ1-4
v_gene: TRBV7-9

CDR3aa: CASSDSNLGDAGELFF
abundance: NA
j_gene: TRBJ2-2
v_gene: TRBV6-4

CDR3aa: CSVEGEAEQYF
abundance: NA
j_gene: TRBJ2-7
v_gene: TRBV29-1

CDR3aa: CASSPWTVNTGELFF
abundance: NA
j_gene: TRBJ2-2
v_gene: TRBV7-2